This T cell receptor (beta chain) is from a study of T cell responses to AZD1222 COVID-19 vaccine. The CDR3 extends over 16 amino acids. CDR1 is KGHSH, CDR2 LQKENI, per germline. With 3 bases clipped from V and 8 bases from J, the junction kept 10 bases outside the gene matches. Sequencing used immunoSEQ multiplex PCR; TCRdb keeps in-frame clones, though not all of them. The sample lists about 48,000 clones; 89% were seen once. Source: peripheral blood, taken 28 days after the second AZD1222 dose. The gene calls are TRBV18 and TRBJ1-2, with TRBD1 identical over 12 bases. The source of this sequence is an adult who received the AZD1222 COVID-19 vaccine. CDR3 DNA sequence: TGTGCCAGCTCACCGACCCGGGACAGGGGGCGAGGAGGCTACACCTTC. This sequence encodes CASSPTRDRGRGGYTF.